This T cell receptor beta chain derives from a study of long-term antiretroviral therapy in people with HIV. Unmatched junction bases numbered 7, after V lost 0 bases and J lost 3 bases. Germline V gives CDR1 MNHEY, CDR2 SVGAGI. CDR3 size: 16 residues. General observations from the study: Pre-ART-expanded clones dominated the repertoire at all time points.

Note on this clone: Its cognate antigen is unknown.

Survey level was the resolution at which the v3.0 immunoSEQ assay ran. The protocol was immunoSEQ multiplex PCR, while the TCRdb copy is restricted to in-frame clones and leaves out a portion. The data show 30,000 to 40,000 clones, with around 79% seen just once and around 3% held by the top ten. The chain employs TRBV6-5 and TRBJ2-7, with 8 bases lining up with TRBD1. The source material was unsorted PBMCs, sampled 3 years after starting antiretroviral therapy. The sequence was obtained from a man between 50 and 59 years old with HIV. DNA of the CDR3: TGTGCCAGCAGTTACTCGAAAAGACAGGGGCTCTACGAGCAGTACTTC. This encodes CASSYSKRQGLYEQYF.